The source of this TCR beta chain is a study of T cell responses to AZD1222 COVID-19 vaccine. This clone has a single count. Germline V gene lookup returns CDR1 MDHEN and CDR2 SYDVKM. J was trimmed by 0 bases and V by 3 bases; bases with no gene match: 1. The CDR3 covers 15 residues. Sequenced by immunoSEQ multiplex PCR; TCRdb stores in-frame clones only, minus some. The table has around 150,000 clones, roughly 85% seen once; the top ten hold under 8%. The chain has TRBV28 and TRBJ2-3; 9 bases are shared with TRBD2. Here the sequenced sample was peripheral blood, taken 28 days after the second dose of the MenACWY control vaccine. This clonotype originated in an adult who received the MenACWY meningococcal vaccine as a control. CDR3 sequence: CASSFTSGSTDTQYF. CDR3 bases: TGTGCCAGCAGTTTTACTAGCGGGAGCACAGATACGCAGTATTTT.